These T cell receptor beta chains were read from a single sample in a study of post-analysis software for immune sequencing data. TCRdb analysed the PCR reads with MiXCR anew, one entry per CDR3 protein. The sample shows 430,000 or so distinct CDR3 sequences, roughly 40% of them seen only once. The specimen sequenced was blood. The receptor source for this set is a girl between 2 and 10 years old with multiple sclerosis. The CDR3 runs from the conserved cysteine through the conserved F or W. The D gene is left open where the match is weak. Size values are once, few and many counts, or a class for expanded clones, and some rows have none.

V gene: TRBV6-2/TRBV6-3
clone size: .
J gene: TRBJ2-1
D gene: .
CDR3 protein: CASSYSILLSYNEQFF
CDR3 DNA: TGTGCCAGCAGTTACTCGATCCTCCTGTCCTACAATGAGCAGTTCTTC

V gene: TRBV7-2
clone size: few
J gene: TRBJ2-1
D gene: TRBD2
CDR3 protein: CASSPPPGLAGSRTYNEQFF
CDR3 DNA: TGTGCCAGCAGCCCGCCGCCTGGACTAGCGGGATCTAGGACCTACAATGAGCAGTTCTTC

V gene: TRBV7-2
clone size: few
J gene: TRBJ2-4
D gene: .
CDR3 protein: CASSREQGVTLAKNIQYF
CDR3 DNA: TGTGCCAGCAGCCGAGAACAGGGCGTAACCTTAGCCAAAAACATTCAGTACTTC

V gene: TRBV28
clone size: .
J gene: TRBJ1-3
D gene: .
CDR3 protein: CASSVANGNTIYF
CDR3 DNA: TGTGCCAGCAGTGTAGCAAATGGAAACACCATATATTTT

V gene: TRBV5-1
clone size: few
J gene: TRBJ1-2
D gene: .
CDR3 protein: CASSLASTVYGYTF
CDR3 DNA: TGCGCCAGCAGCTTGGCCTCGACAGTCTATGGCTACACCTTC

V gene: TRBV4-3
clone size: .
J gene: TRBJ1-2
D gene: .
CDR3 protein: CASSQDRVGELGYTF
CDR3 DNA: TGCGCCAGCAGCCAAGATCGAGTTGGGGAGTTAGGCTACACCTTC

V gene: TRBV27
clone size: .
J gene: TRBJ2-3
D gene: TRBD2
CDR3 protein: CASRIAGGSDTQYF
CDR3 DNA: TGTGCCAGCAGAATAGCGGGGGGTTCAGATACGCAGTATTTT

V gene: TRBV7-3
clone size: .
J gene: TRBJ1-2
D gene: TRBD1
CDR3 protein: CASSLGQGRDYGYTF
CDR3 DNA: TGTGCCAGCAGCTTGGGACAGGGTCGCGACTATGGCTACACCTTC

V gene: TRBV6-2/TRBV6-3
clone size: .
J gene: TRBJ2-5
D gene: .
CDR3 protein: CASSLGVVVRQETQYF
CDR3 DNA: TGTGCCAGCAGTTTGGGGGTAGTGGTTAGGCAAGAGACCCAGTACTTC

V gene: TRBV20-1
clone size: .
J gene: TRBJ2-1
D gene: .
CDR3 protein: CSAMSGISSYNEQFF
CDR3 DNA: TGCAGTGCTATGAGCGGAATTAGCTCCTACAATGAGCAGTTCTTC

V gene: TRBV6-6
clone size: .
J gene: TRBJ1-1
D gene: .
CDR3 protein: CASSHNRVWNTVAFF
CDR3 DNA: TGTGCCAGCAGTCACAATAGGGTTTGGAACACTGTAGCTTTCTTT

V gene: TRBV6-5
clone size: .
J gene: TRBJ2-1
D gene: TRBD1
CDR3 protein: CASSLDRAIVNEQFF
CDR3 DNA: TGTGCCAGCAGTCTCGACAGGGCTATAGTCAATGAGCAGTTCTTC

V gene: TRBV7-2
clone size: .
J gene: TRBJ2-3
D gene: TRBD2
CDR3 protein: CASSSRRYSSGEDTDTQYF
CDR3 DNA: TGTGCCAGCAGCTCCCGACGGTACTCTAGCGGGGAGGATACAGATACGCAGTATTTT

V gene: TRBV14
clone size: .
J gene: TRBJ2-3
D gene: TRBD2
CDR3 protein: CASSSQRDSYPDTQYF
CDR3 DNA: TGTGCCAGCAGCTCACAGCGGGATTCCTACCCAGATACGCAGTATTTT

V gene: TRBV6-1
clone size: .
J gene: TRBJ2-3
D gene: .
CDR3 protein: CAEGAGNTDTQYF
CDR3 DNA: TGTGCCGAAGGGGCGGGAAACACAGATACGCAGTATTTT

V gene: TRBV12-3/TRBV12-4
clone size: few
J gene: TRBJ2-7
D gene: .
CDR3 protein: CASRTAGANYEQYF
CDR3 DNA: TGTGCCAGCAGGACAGCAGGGGCGAACTACGAGCAGTACTTC

V gene: TRBV7-2
clone size: few
J gene: TRBJ2-5
D gene: .
CDR3 protein: CASSSSSGETQYF
CDR3 DNA: TGTGCCAGCAGCAGCTCCTCAGGAGAGACCCAGTACTTC

V gene: TRBV4-2
clone size: .
J gene: TRBJ2-7
D gene: .
CDR3 protein: CASSQDKLGQSCEQYF
CDR3 DNA: TGTGCCAGCAGCCAAGATAAATTGGGGCAGTCCTGCGAGCAGTACTTC

V gene: TRBV7-9
clone size: .
J gene: TRBJ2-7
D gene: TRBD1
CDR3 protein: CASSLKRQGSEQYF
CDR3 DNA: TGTGCCAGCAGCTTAAAGCGACAGGGGAGTGAGCAGTACTTC

V gene: TRBV3-1
clone size: once
J gene: TRBJ1-2
D gene: .
CDR3 protein: CASSQAALNYGYTF
CDR3 DNA: TGTGCCAGCAGCCAAGCGGCGCTTAACTATGGCTACACCTTC

V gene: TRBV7-2
clone size: .
J gene: TRBJ2-6
D gene: TRBD1
CDR3 protein: CASSFRDRSPWANVLTF
CDR3 DNA: TGTGCCAGCAGCTTTCGGGACAGGTCCCCCTGGGCCAACGTCCTGACTTTC